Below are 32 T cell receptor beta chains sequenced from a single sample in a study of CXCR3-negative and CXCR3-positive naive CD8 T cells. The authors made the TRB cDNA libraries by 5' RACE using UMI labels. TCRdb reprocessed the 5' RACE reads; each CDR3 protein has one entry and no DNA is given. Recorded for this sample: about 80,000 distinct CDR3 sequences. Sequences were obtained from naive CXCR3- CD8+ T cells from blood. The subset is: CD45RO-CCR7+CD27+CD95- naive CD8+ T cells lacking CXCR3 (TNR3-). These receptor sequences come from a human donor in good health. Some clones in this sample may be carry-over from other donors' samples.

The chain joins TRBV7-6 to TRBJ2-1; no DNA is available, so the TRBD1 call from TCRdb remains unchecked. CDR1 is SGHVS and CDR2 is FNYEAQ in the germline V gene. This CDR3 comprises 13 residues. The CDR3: CASSFTGAGEQFF. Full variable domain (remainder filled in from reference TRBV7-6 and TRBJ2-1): GAGVSQSPRYKVTKRGQDVALRCDPISGHVSLYWYRQALGQGPEFLTYFNYEAQQDKSGLPNDRFSAERPEGSISTLTIQRTEQRDSAMYRCASSFTGAGEQFFGPGTRLTVL.

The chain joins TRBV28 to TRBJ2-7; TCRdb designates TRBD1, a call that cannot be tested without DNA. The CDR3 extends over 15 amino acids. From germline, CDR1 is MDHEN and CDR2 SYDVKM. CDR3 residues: CASSFSPYTNYEQYF.

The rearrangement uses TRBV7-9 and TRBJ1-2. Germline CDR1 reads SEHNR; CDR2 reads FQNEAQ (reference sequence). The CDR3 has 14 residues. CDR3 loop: CASSYSTGEGGYTF.

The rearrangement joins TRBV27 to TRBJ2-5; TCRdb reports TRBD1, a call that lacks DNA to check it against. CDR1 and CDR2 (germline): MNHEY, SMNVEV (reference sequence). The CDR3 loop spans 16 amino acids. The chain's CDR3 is CASRAGGALPQETQYF.

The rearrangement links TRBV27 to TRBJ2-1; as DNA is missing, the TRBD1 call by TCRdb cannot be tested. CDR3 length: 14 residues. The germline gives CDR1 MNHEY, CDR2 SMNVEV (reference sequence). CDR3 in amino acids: CASSFPGTYNEQFF.

The CDR3 sequence is CASSYSGGIKSVNTEAFF. The chain links TRBV6-5 to TRBJ1-1; TCRdb outputs TRBD1, but without DNA this stays unchecked. The germline gives CDR1 MNHEY, CDR2 SVGAGI. The CDR3 runs 18 residues.

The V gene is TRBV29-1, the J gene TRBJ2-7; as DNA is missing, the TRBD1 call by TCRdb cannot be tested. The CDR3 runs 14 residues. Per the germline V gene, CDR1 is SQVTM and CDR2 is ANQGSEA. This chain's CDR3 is CSVEEGTTAYEQYF.

CDR3 in amino acids: CASSLEQGARFWNYEQYF. V usage is TRBV5-6 and J usage is TRBJ2-7; absent DNA, TCRdb's TRBD1 call cannot be checked. From germline, CDR1 is SGHDT and CDR2 YYEEEE. The CDR3 has 18 residues.

This chain's CDR3 is CASSVLEWGEQFF. The chain has TRBV9 and TRBJ2-1. The CDR3 length is 13 residues. The germline V gene encodes CDR1 SGDLS and CDR2 YYNGEE. Using reference TRBV9 and TRBJ2-1 for the parts outside the CDR3, the full variable domain is DSGVTQTPKHLITATGQRVTLRCSPRSGDLSVYWYQQSLDQGLQFLIQYYNGEERAKGNILERFSAQQFPDLHSELNLSSLELGDSALYFCASSVLEWGEQFFGPGTRLTVL.

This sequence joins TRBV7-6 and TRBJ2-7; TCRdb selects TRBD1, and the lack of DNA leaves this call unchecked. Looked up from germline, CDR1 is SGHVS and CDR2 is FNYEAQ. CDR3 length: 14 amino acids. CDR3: CASSSSGTGEEQYF.

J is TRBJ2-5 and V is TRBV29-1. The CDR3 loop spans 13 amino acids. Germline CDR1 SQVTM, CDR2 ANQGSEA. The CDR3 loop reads CGVVVRHQETQYF.

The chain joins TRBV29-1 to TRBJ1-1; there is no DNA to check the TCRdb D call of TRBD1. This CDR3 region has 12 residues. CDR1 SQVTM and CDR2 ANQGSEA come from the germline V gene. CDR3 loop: CSVDPREREAFF.

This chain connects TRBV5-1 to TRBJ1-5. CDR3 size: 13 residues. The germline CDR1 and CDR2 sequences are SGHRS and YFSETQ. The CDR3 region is CASSPYPNQPQHF.

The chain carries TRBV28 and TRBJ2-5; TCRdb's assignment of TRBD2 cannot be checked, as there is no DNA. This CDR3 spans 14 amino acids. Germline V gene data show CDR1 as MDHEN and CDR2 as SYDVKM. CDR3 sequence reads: CASSKQAGQETQYF.

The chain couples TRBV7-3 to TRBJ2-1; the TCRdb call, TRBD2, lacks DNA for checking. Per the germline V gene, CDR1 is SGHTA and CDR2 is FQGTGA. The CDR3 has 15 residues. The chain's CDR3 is CASSLTGLGVNEQFF.

CDR3 protein: CASKWRGVDGYTF. The rearrangement joins TRBV6-2 or TRBV6-3 to TRBJ1-2; TCRdb returns TRBD1, unconfirmable since there is no DNA. CDR1 is MNHEY and CDR2 is SVGEGT in the germline V gene. CDR3 size: 13 residues.

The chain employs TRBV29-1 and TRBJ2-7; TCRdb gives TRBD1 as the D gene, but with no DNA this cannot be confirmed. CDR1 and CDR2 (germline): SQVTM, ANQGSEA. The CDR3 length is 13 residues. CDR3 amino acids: CSVLDRVFSEQYF.

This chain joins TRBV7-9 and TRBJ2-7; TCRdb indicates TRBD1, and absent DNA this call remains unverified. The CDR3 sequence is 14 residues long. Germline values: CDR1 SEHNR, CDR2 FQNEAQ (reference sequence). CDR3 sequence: CASSAPKDPYEQYF.

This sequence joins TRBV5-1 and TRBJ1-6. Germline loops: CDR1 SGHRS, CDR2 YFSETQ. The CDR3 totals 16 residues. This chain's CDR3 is CASSLDRASYNSPLHF.

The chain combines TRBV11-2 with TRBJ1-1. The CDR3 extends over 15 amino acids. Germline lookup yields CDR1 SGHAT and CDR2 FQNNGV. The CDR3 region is CASGPAGGLNTEAFF.

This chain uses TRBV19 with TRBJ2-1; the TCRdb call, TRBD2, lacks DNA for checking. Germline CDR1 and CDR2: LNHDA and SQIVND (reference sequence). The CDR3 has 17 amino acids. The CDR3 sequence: CASSIYSGGSRGNEQFF.

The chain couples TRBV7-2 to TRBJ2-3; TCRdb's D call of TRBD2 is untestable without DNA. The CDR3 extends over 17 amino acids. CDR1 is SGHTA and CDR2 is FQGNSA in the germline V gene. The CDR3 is CASSTPSGGAVADTQYF.

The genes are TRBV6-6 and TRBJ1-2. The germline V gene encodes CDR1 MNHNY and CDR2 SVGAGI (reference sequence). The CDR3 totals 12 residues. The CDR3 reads CASSEGLDGYTF.

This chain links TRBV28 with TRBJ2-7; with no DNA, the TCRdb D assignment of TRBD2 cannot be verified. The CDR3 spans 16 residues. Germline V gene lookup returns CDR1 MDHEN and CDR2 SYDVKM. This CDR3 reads CASSFRTLAGSDEQYF. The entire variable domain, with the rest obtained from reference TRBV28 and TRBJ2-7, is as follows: DVKVTQSSRYLVKRTGEKVFLECVQDMDHENMFWYRQDPGLGLRLIYFSYDVKMKEKGDIPEGYSVSREKKERFSLILESASTNQTSMYLCASSFRTLAGSDEQYFGPGTRLTVT.

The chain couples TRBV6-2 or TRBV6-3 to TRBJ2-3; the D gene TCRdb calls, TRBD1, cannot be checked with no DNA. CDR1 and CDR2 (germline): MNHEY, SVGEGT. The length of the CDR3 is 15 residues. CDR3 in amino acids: CASSYLSTGTDTQYF.

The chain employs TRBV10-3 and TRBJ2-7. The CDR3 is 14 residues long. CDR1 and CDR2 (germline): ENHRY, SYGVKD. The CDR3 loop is CAISEKDVSYGQYF.

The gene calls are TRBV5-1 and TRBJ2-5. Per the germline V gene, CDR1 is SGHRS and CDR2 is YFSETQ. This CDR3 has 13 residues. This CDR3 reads CASSLLRQETQYF.

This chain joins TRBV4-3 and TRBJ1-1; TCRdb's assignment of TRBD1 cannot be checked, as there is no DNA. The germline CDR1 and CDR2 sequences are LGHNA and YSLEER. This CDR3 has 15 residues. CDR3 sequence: CASSQRDRVNTEAFF.

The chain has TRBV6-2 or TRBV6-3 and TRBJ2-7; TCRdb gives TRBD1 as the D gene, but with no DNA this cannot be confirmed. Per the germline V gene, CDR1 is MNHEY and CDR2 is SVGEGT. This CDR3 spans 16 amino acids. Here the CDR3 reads CASSYYGGVIPYEQYF.

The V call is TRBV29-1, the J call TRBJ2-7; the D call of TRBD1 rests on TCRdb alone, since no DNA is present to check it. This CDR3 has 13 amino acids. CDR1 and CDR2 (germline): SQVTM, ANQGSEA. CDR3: CSAEGGRAYEQYF.

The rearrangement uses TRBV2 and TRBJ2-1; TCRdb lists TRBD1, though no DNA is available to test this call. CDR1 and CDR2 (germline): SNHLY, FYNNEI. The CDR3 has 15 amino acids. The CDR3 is CASTYGTQLMDEQFF.

CDR3: CSVEVWGTEQYF. This sequence joins TRBV29-1 and TRBJ2-7; TCRdb's D gene call, TRBD1, goes unchecked for lack of DNA. Germline V gene sequence: CDR1 SQVTM, CDR2 ANQGSEA. This CDR3 region has 12 residues.